This T cell receptor (beta chain) was sequenced during a study of T cells in Graves' hyperthyroidism and ophthalmopathy. The CDR3 runs 14 residues. Germline V lookup: CDR1 SGHRS, CDR2 YFSETQ. V was shortened by 3 bases and J by 6 bases, with 16 bases between the two germline ends. TCR beta CDR3 region amplification was performed from RNA transcripts. Initially, a first-round RT-PCR of the TCR CDR3 employed the HTBI primer set. A single record per CDR3 protein comes from TCRdb applying MiXCR to the multiplex PCR reads. Here the sample spans 500,000 to 600,000 distinct CDR3 sequences, less than 20% being singletons.

What was sequenced was blood. The chain couples TRBV5-1 to TRBJ2-7; weak D call: TRBD1 (6 bases). This clonotype was sampled from a man aged 35 to 55 with Graves' ophthalmopathy. CDR3 protein: CASSSATGAVEQYF. The CDR3 DNA reads TGCGCCAGCAGCTCGGCGACAGGAGCGGTCGAGCAGTACTTC.